One sample yielded the 4 T cell receptor beta chains listed below, sequenced in a study of Ad26.COV2.S vaccination and SARS-CoV-2 variants (TCRdb year 2021). Library preparation used the immunoSEQ multiplex PCR assay. Not all clones reach the TCRdb copy of this immuneACCESS table, which keeps in-frame sequences only. Checked studies attribute under half of the gap to unresolved V genes and leave the rest unexplained. For this sample there are roughly 380,000 clones; roughly 87% appear just once. 3.4% of the sample comes from the top ten. The meaning of the sample's treatment or condition label: approximately 18 received Ad26.COV2.S at low or high dose, single or two shots; several received placebo; per-sample allocation not given. For vaccine and placebo recipients, repertoires were sequenced using samples collected on day 63 after the first injection. Material: peripheral blood, obtained in a trial of Ad26.COV2.S vaccine versus placebo. These receptors all stem from a person between 18 and 60 years old who received the Ad26.COV2.S COVID-19 vaccine or a placebo.

J is TRBJ2-1 and V is TRBV11-2; 9 bases line up with TRBD2. The CDR3 spans 16 residues. Germline assignment: CDR1 SGHAT and CDR2 FQNNGV. Trimming took 1 base from V and 3 from J; bases not matched to a gene: 4. The DNA of the CDR3 is TGTGCCAGCAGCTTAGTAGGGACTAGCAGCTACAATGAGCAGTTCTTC. This encodes CASSLVGTSSYNEQFF.

The J gene is TRBJ2-3, the V gene TRBV21-1. TRBV21-1 is a listed pseudogene. The CDR3 spans 15 residues. This chain's CDR3 is CASPSRKKGPNTQYF. The CDR3 coding sequence is TGTGCCAGCCCCTCACGTAAAAAGGGTCCTAATACGCAGTATTTT.

The chain is built from TRBV18 and TRBJ1-5; possibly TRBD1 for D (5 bases). This CDR3 is 14 amino acids long. Germline values: CDR1 KGHSH, CDR2 LQKENI. V gave up 1 base and J gave up 4 bases, with 8 bases separating them. CDR3 nucleotides: TGTGCCAGCTCACCACGCAGGGTTAATCAGCCCCAGCATTTT. Encoded protein: CASSPRRVNQPQHF.

On this clone itself: The sample contains more than one DNA sequence encoding this CDR3. This chain joins TRBV5-1 and TRBJ2-7, with 10 bases lining up with TRBD2. In germline, CDR1 is SGHRS, CDR2 YFSETQ. This CDR3 spans 14 amino acids. V shed 2 bases, J shed 2 bases, and the junction held 1 base outside the gene matches. CDR3: CASSLSGGAYEQYF. The CDR3 DNA follows: TGCGCCAGCAGCTTAAGCGGGGGGGCCTACGAGCAGTACTTC.